Listed here is a single TCR beta chain. Its antigen is still unknown. This CDR3 region has 18 residues. CDR1 WSHSY and CDR2 SAAADI come from the germline V gene. The source of the sample is a study of T cells expressing NK-cell markers. Turning to the study itself: Among the eight sequenced donors, seven tested HCMV-seropositive and one tested seronegative. Overall study results and limits: A handful of donors showed these clonotypes also leading the CD3+CD56-NKG2C+ fraction. Dominant NKG2C+ clonotypes made up roughly 1.0-8% of CD8+ T cells in roughly 6 donors.

TCRdb reprocessed the 5' RACE reads, with one entry per CDR3 protein and no DNA. The sample holds about 450,000 distinct CDR3 sequences. This sequence joins TRBV10-2 and TRBJ2-5; there is no DNA to check the TCRdb D call of TRBD1. This clonotype was sampled from a woman between 18 and 75 years old in good health. The sample taken for sequencing was blood T cells: a sorted CD56 or NKG2C T cell subset, CD4+ or CD8+ T cells, or bulk PBMC T cells (not recorded which). The CDR3 here is CASSEGPGQGFERETQYF.